Listed below are T cell receptor beta chains from one sample, sequenced in a study of cytomegalovirus exposure and HLA in healthy donors. Measured with immunoSEQ multiplex PCR; TCRdb has only the in-frame clones, and not every one. The sample carries under 250,000 clones, over 75% recorded once. The sample comprised PBMCs. Source of these receptors: a woman aged 18-30 years in good health and CMV-seropositive. The CDR3 runs from the conserved cysteine through the conserved F or W. The D gene is left open where the match is weak. Clone size is shown for a subset of rows, as once, few, many or a class of expanded clone.

TRBJ1-1	NA	NA	TRBV9	CASSVGRNTEAFF	TGTGCCAGCAGCGTAGGTCGGAACACTGAAGCTTTCTTT
TRBJ1-2	NA	NA	TRBV28	CASSFSGYTF	TGTGCCAGCAGTTTTAGTGGCTACACCTTC
TRBJ2-7	TRBD1	NA	TRBV11-2	CASSLEHGTGTSYEQYF	TGTGCCAGCAGCTTAGAGCACGGGACAGGGACCTCCTACGAGCAGTACTTC
TRBJ1-1	TRBD1	NA	TRBV5-1	CASSLAGTGHTEAFF	TGCGCCAGCAGCTTGGCCGGGACAGGGCACACTGAAGCTTTCTTT
TRBJ1-1	NA	NA	TRBV28	CASSLQHMNTEAFF	TGTGCCAGCAGTTTGCAACACATGAACACTGAAGCTTTCTTT
TRBJ1-5	NA	once	TRBV7-3	CASSPFPGQPQHF	TGTGCCAGCAGCCCGTTTCCCGGTCAGCCCCAGCATTTT
TRBJ1-1	TRBD1	NA	TRBV28	CASTRTGKNTEAFF	TGTGCCAGCACCCGGACAGGGAAGAACACTGAAGCTTTCTTT
TRBJ1-1	TRBD1	NA	TRBV30	CAWRGGQVSTEAFF	TGTGCCTGGAGGGGGGGACAGGTGAGCACTGAAGCTTTCTTT
TRBJ2-7	TRBD1	few	TRBV5-1	CASSSYPGTGYEQYF	TGCGCCAGCAGCTCCTACCCCGGGACAGGGTACGAGCAGTACTTC
TRBJ1-2	TRBD1	NA	TRBV4-1	CASSLPTGGGNYGYTF	TGCGCCAGCAGCCTCCCGACAGGGGGCGGCAACTATGGCTACACCTTC
TRBJ1-2	NA	NA	TRBV30	CAWTYGYGYTF	TGTGCCTGGACTTACGGCTATGGCTACACCTTC
TRBJ1-1	TRBD1	NA	TRBV28	CASSLRGQGNTEAFF	TGTGCCAGCAGTTTAAGGGGGCAGGGGAACACTGAAGCTTTCTTT
TRBJ1-1	NA	NA	TRBV19	CASSNRDVTEAFF	TGTGCCAGTAGTAACAGGGATGTTACTGAAGCTTTCTTT
TRBJ2-1	NA	NA	TRBV27	CASSLLAGAPSSYNEQFF	TGTGCCAGCAGTTTATTGGCTGGTGCGCCTAGCTCCTACAATGAGCAGTTCTTC
TRBJ2-1	NA	NA	TRBV18	CASSPPGRGDYNEQFF	TGTGCCAGCTCACCACCGGGGCGGGGCGACTACAATGAGCAGTTCTTC
TRBJ2-5	NA	NA	TRBV5-6	CASSLLQGRETQYF	TGTGCCAGCAGCTTGTTGCAGGGGCGGGAGACCCAGTACTTC